This T cell receptor (beta chain) was retrieved from a study of circulating and synovial CD4+ cells in juvenile arthritis. The study's findings and limits: These blood cells shared more CDR3 sequences with synovium than bulk blood. These repertoires were less diverse than bulk blood CD4 repertoires. Traditional Vbeta family usage analysis missed the pathogenic-like versus bulk difference.

Patients with active juvenile idiopathic arthritis donated these samples. As concerns this clone: Antigen unknown.

Germline-derived CDR1 and CDR2 are SGHAT and FQNNGV. The CDR3 totals 15 residues. J lost 0 bases, V lost 4 bases, and 2 bases had no gene match. TCRdb keeps only in-frame clones here, not all; method: immunoSEQ multiplex PCR. In the table there are 25,000 to 35,000 clones, around 95% of which are singletons. The source material was CD4+ T cells from blood. This chain links TRBV11-2 with TRBJ2-1; 8 positions match TRBD1. The TCR sequence derives from a human donor with juvenile idiopathic arthritis. The CDR3 protein is CASSWTGSSYNEQFF. The CDR3 DNA reads TGTGCCAGCAGCTGGACAGGGAGCTCCTACAATGAGCAGTTCTTC.